The 26 T cell receptor beta chains given below trace back to one sample, sequenced in a study of PD-1 blockade in classical Hodgkin lymphoma. Described time point: cycle 4 day 1 (C4D1), after less than 7 weeks of nivolumab. Each and every patient relapsed after autologous stem cell transplantation, and patients got differing brentuximab vedotin exposure. Profiled with immunoSEQ multiplex PCR; TCRdb holds only in-frame clones, not every one. The table includes some 21,000 clones, 85% detected once. The sample in question was peripheral blood mononuclear cells (PBMCs), obtained before the fourth cycle of nivolumab. The receptors stem from a human donor with classical Hodgkin lymphoma.

V usage is TRBV5-1 and J usage is TRBJ2-2, with D possibly matching TRBD1 (6 bases). V was trimmed by 3 bases and J by 0 bases, leaving 12 bases between them. The CDR3 loop spans 16 amino acids. CDR1 SGHRS and CDR2 YFSETQ come from the germline V gene. The CDR3 region has the DNA TGCGCCAGCAGCTCCGGTTGGGACACGAACACCGGGGAGCTGTTTTTT. Translation: CASSSGWDTNTGELFF.

The chain joins TRBV7-3 to TRBJ2-3; D unclear. Germline V gene data show CDR1 as SGHTA and CDR2 as FQGTGA. The CDR3 sequence is 12 residues long. Trimming removed 5 bases at V and 5 bases at J, with 8 bases between. The CDR3 DNA sequence: TGTGCCAGCAGCCAGGACGTAGATACGCAGTATTTT. Translating it yields CASSQDVDTQYF.

This clone was counted once. The chain carries TRBV7-2 and TRBJ2-7; D is undetermined. CDR3 length: 12 amino acids. Per germline, CDR1 SGHTA and CDR2 FQGNSA. V lost 4 bases and J 3 bases, leaving 7 bases between the germline ends. CDR3 loop: CASSSYLYEQYF. The CDR3 DNA follows: TGTGCCAGCAGCTCTTACCTCTACGAGCAGTACTTC.

This clone appeared a single time. The chain links TRBV7-6 to TRBJ2-1, with 7 bases matching TRBD1. V was pared by 4 bases and J by 3 bases, with 6 bases of the junction left unmatched. The CDR3 is 15 amino acids. Germline V gene data show CDR1 as SGHVS and CDR2 as FNYEAQ. CDR3 DNA sequence: TGTGCCAGCAGCTATACAGGGGAATACTACAATGAGCAGTTCTTC. It translates to CASSYTGEYYNEQFF.

The chain links TRBV5-1 to TRBJ2-5; 7 bases agree with TRBD1. After removal of 4 bases from V and 5 bases from J, the junction contained 11 bases not matched to a gene. This CDR3 region has 15 residues. CDR1 and CDR2 from the germline V gene are SGHRS and YFSETQ. The CDR3 spells CASSEGQTLEETQYF. CDR3 bases: TGCGCCAGCAGCGAGGGACAGACCCTAGAGGAGACCCAGTACTTC.

The chain employs TRBV20-1 and TRBJ2-2; D unclear. This CDR3 has 11 amino acids. V shed 4 bases and J shed 5 bases, with 5 bases lying between them. Germline V gene sequence: CDR1 DFQATT, CDR2 SNEGSKA (reference sequence). The CDR3 loop is CSAIITGELFF. In nucleotides, the CDR3 is TGCAGTGCTATAATAACCGGGGAGCTGTTTTTT.

The chain employs TRBV5-1 and TRBJ2-7; 12 bases agree with TRBD1. The CDR3 runs 15 residues. The J segment lost 6 bases and the V segment lost 1 base, leaving 5 bases of the junction unmatched. Germline V CDR1 and CDR2: SGHRS, YFSETQ. CDR3 bases: TGCGCCAGCAGCTTGCGGGACAGGGGGCGAGGCGAGCAGTACTTC. This encodes CASSLRDRGRGEQYF. Full variable domain (outside the CDR3, taken from reference TRBV5-1 and TRBJ2-7): KAGVTQTPRYLIKTRGQQVTLSCSPISGHRSVSWYQQTPGQGLQFLFEYFSETQRNKGNFPGRFSGRQFSNSRSEMNVSTLELGDSALYLCASSLRDRGRGEQYFGPGTRLTVT.

This rearrangement joins TRBV7-9 to TRBJ2-7; D possibly uses TRBD1 or TRBD2 (5 bases each). Germline V gene sequence: CDR1 SEHNR, CDR2 FQNEAQ (reference sequence). The CDR3 sequence is 14 residues long. Trimming took off 3 bases at V and 0 bases at J, with 9 bases between the two ends. CDR3 in amino acids: CASSFEGFSYEQYF. CDR3 DNA: TGTGCCAGCAGCTTTGAGGGGTTCTCCTACGAGCAGTACTTC.

This rearrangement joins TRBV18 to TRBJ2-7; 7 bases are a match to TRBD2. V lost 3 bases, J lost 2 bases, and 7 bases stayed unmatched. This CDR3 region has 15 residues. Germline V gives CDR1 KGHSH, CDR2 LQKENI. CDR3 in DNA: TGTGCCAGCTCACCCCTGAGCGGGGCCACCTACGAGCAGTACTTC. Its protein is CASSPLSGATYEQYF.

This clone was recorded a few times. The chain links TRBV10-3 to TRBJ1-1; 8 nucleotides match TRBD1. V gave up 6 bases and J gave up 1 base; unmatched junction bases: 4. CDR3 length: 14 residues. CDR1 is ENHRY, CDR2 SYGVKD, per germline. This CDR3 reads CAISTGGANTEAFF. The CDR3 DNA reads as TGTGCCATCAGCACAGGGGGGGCGAACACTGAAGCTTTCTTT.

The V gene is TRBV9, the J gene TRBJ2-3; 8 bases match TRBD2. The CDR3 runs to 16 residues. The germline CDR1 and CDR2 sequences are SGDLS and YYNGEE. Unmatched junction bases numbered 9, after V lost 0 bases and J lost 6 bases. As DNA, the CDR3 is TGTGCCAGCAGCGTAGGGGGCAGCGGGGGATCGGATACGCAGTATTTT. Translating gives CASSVGGSGGSDTQYF.

The genes are TRBV2 and TRBJ1-6, with D perhaps TRBD1 (6 bases). CDR3 size: 16 residues. Trimming pared 6 bases from V and 6 bases from J, leaving 18 bases between. Germline CDR1 SNHLY, CDR2 FYNNEI. The CDR3 region is CASSLKGGTGNSPLHF. Here the CDR3 DNA reads TGTGCCAGCAGCCTAAAGGGGGGAACGGGTAATTCACCCCTCCACTTT.

J is TRBJ1-2 and V is TRBV30, with TRBD1 matching over 9 bases. CDR3 length: 17 residues. CDR1 GTSNPN and CDR2 SVGIG come from the germline V gene (reference sequence). J was trimmed by 8 bases and V by 0 bases; bases with no gene match: 16. CDR3 sequence (DNA): TGTGCCTGGAGTGTACGTCCCTCCGGGACAGGGACGCACGGCTACACCTTC. It translates to CAWSVRPSGTGTHGYTF. The variable domain in full, with the rest retrieved from reference TRBV30 and TRBJ1-2, is SQTIHQWPATLVQPVGSPLSLECTVEGTSNPNLYWYRQAAGRGLQLLFYSVGIGQISSEVPQNLSASRPQDRQFILSSKKLLLSDSGFYLCAWSVRPSGTGTHGYTFGSGTRLTVV.

CDR3: CASSLVGGASDTQYF. CDR3 nucleotide sequence: TGTGCCAGCAGCTTAGTCGGGGGGGCATCAGATACGCAGTATTTT. The chain carries TRBV7-2 and TRBJ2-3; 8 bases agree with TRBD2. The CDR3 totals 15 residues. V was pared by 1 base and J by 4 bases, with 4 bases of the junction left unmatched. CDR1 is SGHTA and CDR2 is FQGNSA in the germline V gene.

The chain uses TRBV11-1 and TRBJ2-5; 7 bases map to TRBD2. V lost 5 bases, J lost 3 bases, and 6 bases stayed unmatched. The CDR3 has 14 amino acids. CDR1 and CDR2 (germline): SGHAT, FQDESV (reference sequence). This CDR3 reads CASSKRLAEETQYF. Written as DNA, the CDR3 is TGTGCCAGCAGCAAGAGGCTAGCGGAAGAGACCCAGTACTTC.

The chain combines TRBV4-3 with TRBJ2-7; 11 bases agree with TRBD1. The CDR3 is 15 amino acids. Trimming cost V 4 bases and J 0 bases; bases outside gene matches: 2. Germline V lookup: CDR1 LGHNA, CDR2 YSLEER. The CDR3 DNA sequence: TGCGCCAGCAGCCGCGGGACAGGGGGCTCCTACGAGCAGTACTTC. Its protein is CASSRGTGGSYEQYF.

This rearrangement joins TRBV27 to TRBJ2-7; D ambiguous. The CDR3 sequence is 12 residues long. Between the trimmed V and J ends, which lost 6 bases and 4 bases, there was a span of 10 bases. From germline, CDR1 is MNHEY and CDR2 SMNVEV (reference sequence). The CDR3 sequence is CASSPIAYEQYF. The CDR3 bases are TGTGCCAGCAGCCCAATCGCATACGAGCAGTACTTC.

CDR3 nucleotides: TGTGCCAGCAGCTCTGAGCCGGGACGTAATGAAAAACTGTTTTTT. Its translation is CASSSEPGRNEKLFF. The chain is built from TRBV7-7 and TRBJ1-4, with D tentatively TRBD1 (5 bases). Germline values: CDR1 SSHAT, CDR2 FNYEAQ (reference sequence). V was cut by 4 bases and J by 4 bases, with 13 bases left in between. The CDR3 extends over 15 amino acids. Filled out from reference TRBV7-7 and TRBJ1-4, the complete variable domain reads GAGVSQSPRYKVTKRGQDVTLRCDPISSHATLYWYQQALGQGPEFLTYFNYEAQPDKSGLPSDRFSAERPEGSISTLTIQRTEQRDSAMYRCASSSEPGRNEKLFFGSGTQLSVL.

V and J are TRBV5-1 and TRBJ1-4; tentative D call: TRBD1 (6 bases). The CDR3 totals 13 residues. Between the trimmed V and J ends, which lost 4 bases and 7 bases, there was a span of 11 bases. Per germline, CDR1 SGHRS and CDR2 YFSETQ. The CDR3 coding sequence is TGCGCCAGCAGCGTCGGGACAAGTGAAAAACTGTTTTTT. It is translated as CASSVGTSEKLFF.

The chain recombines TRBV10-3 with TRBJ2-1; the D is unclear. The germline V and J ends were trimmed by 6 bases and 3 bases, with 9 bases remaining between them. CDR1 ENHRY and CDR2 SYGVKD come from the germline V gene. The CDR3 is 13 residues long. CDR3 sequence reads: CAIRGTDYNEQFF. CDR3 bases: TGTGCCATCAGGGGCACTGACTACAATGAGCAGTTCTTC.

In this sample, this clone turned up a few times. The rearrangement joins TRBV21-1 to TRBJ2-3; the table's D call of TRBD1 was not tested on the DNA. TRBV21-1 is assigned pseudogene status. The CDR3 has 18 amino acids. CDR3 amino acids: CASTRRRQGATPSDTQYF. CDR3 DNA sequence: TGTGCCAGCACCCGAAGACGACAGGGGGCCACCCCATCAGATACGCAGTATTTT.

The chain has TRBV5-1 and TRBJ2-7, with 12 bases that match TRBD2. This CDR3 has 18 residues. V shed 1 base and J 0 bases; nucleotides not matched to a gene: 8. Germline V CDR1 and CDR2: SGHRS, YFSETQ. The chain's CDR3 is CASSLTSGGIRSSYEQYF. CDR3 bases: TGCGCCAGCAGCTTGACTAGCGGGGGGATCAGGAGCTCCTACGAGCAGTACTTC.

The table lists this clone with a count of one. V is TRBV6-9 and J is TRBJ2-5, with a possible D match to TRBD1 (5 bases). This CDR3 spans 14 amino acids. V was clipped by 1 base and J by 2 bases, with 8 bases between them. The germline gives CDR1 MNHGY, CDR2 SVAAGI. CDR3 in DNA: TGTGCCAGCAGTTATTGGGGCACACAAGAGACCCAGTACTTC. Translating gives CASSYWGTQETQYF.

The V call is TRBV9, the J call TRBJ2-3; no clear D gene. Per germline, CDR1 SGDLS and CDR2 YYNGEE. Trimming cost V 2 bases and J 4 bases, with 8 bases left between them. The CDR3 contains 13 residues. CDR3 residues: CASSVIVSDTQYF. In DNA form, the CDR3 reads TGTGCCAGCAGCGTCATAGTGTCAGATACGCAGTATTTT.

The CDR3 coding sequence is TGTGCCAGCTCACCACCGGGTACAGATACGCAGTATTTT. Amino acids: CASSPPGTDTQYF. The rearrangement uses TRBV18 and TRBJ2-3, with no clear D. CDR1 and CDR2 from the germline V gene are KGHSH and LQKENI. V was trimmed by 0 bases and J by 3 bases, leaving 4 bases between them. This CDR3 region has 13 residues.

This clone was detected only a few times. The chain is built from TRBV7-9 and TRBJ1-1; a possible D gene is TRBD1 (5 bases). Trimming took 6 bases from V and 3 from J, leaving 17 bases between them. The germline gives CDR1 SEHNR, CDR2 FQNEAQ (reference sequence). The CDR3 runs to 15 residues. CDR3 residues: CASRPGGLGYTEAFF. DNA of the CDR3: TGTGCCAGCAGGCCCGGGGGGTTGGGCTACACTGAAGCTTTCTTT.